The T cell receptor (beta chain) under discussion was sequenced for a study of blood T cell repertoires in COVID-19. Assay used: immunoSEQ multiplex PCR; TCRdb lists only in-frame clones, some missing. The data contain some 170,000 clones, 80% to 90% of them singletons. In its sample, this clone was seen once. Germline trimming cut 4 bases from V and 10 bases from J; bases unmatched to any gene: 7. The CDR3 loop spans 14 amino acids. Germline CDR1 is MNHEY and CDR2 is SVGAGI. Input material: peripheral blood. The rearrangement joins TRBV6-5 to TRBJ1-6, with 7 bases lining up with TRBD1. This TCR was recovered from a woman aged 45 to 65 with acute or convalescent COVID-19. This chain's CDR3 is CASSLETGNSPLHF. CDR3 DNA: TGTGCCAGCAGTTTGGAGACAGGGAACTCACCCCTCCACTTT.